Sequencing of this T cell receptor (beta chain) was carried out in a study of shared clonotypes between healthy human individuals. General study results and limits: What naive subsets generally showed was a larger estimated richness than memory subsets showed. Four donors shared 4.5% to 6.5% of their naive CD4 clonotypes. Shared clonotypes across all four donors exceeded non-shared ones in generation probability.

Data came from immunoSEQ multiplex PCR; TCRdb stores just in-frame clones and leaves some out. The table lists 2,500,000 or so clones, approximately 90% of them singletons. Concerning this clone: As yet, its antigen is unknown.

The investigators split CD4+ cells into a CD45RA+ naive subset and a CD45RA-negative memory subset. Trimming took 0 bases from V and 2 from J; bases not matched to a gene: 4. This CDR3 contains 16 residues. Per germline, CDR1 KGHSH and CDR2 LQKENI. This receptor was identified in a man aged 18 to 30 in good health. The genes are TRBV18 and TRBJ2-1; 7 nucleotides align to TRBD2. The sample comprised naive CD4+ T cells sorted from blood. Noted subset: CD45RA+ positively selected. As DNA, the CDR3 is TGTGCCAGCTCACCACCCACCGGGACTACCTACAATGAGCAGTTCTTC. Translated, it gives CASSPPTGTTYNEQFF.